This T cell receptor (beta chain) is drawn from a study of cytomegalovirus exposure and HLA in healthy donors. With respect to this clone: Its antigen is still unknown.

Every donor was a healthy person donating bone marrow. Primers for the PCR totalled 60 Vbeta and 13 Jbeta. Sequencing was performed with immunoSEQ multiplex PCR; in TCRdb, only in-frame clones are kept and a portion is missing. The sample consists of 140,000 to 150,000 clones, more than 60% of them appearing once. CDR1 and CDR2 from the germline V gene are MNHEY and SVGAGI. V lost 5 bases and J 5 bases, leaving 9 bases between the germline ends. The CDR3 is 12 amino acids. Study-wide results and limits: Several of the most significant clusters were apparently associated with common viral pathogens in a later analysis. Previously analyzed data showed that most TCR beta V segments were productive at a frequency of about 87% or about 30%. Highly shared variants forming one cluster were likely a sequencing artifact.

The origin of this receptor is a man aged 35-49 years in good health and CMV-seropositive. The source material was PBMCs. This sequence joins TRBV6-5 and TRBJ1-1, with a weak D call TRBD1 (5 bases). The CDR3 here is CASSMGGTEAFF. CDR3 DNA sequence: TGTGCCAGCAGTATGGGGGGGACTGAAGCTTTCTTT.